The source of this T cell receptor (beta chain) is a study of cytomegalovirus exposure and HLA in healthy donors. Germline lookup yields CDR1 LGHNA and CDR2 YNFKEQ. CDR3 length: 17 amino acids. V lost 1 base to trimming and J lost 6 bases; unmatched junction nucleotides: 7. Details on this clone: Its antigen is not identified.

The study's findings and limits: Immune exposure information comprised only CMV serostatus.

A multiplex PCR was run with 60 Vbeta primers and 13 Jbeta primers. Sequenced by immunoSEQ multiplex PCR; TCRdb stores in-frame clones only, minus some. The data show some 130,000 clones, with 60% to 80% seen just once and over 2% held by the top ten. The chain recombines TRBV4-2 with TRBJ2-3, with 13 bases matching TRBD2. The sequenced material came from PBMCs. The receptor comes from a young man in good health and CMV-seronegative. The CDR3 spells CASSQGGLAGVRDTQYF. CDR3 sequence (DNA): TGTGCCAGCAGCCAAGGAGGACTAGCGGGAGTACGGGATACGCAGTATTTT.